These 27 T cell receptor beta chains share one sample of origin, sequenced in a study of blood T cell repertoires in COVID-19. TCRdb's copy holds only in-frame clones and misses some; the assay was immunoSEQ multiplex PCR. The sample shows 470,000 or so clones, 70% to 90% of them seen only once. The specimen sequenced was peripheral blood. These receptors were obtained from a human donor in a cohort sampled during active COVID-19.

This sequence joins TRBV30 and TRBJ2-3, with D possibly matching TRBD2 (6 bases). This CDR3 contains 14 residues. Per the germline V gene, CDR1 is GTSNPN and CDR2 is SVGIG (reference sequence). Deletions cut 0 bases from V and 8 bases from J, with 15 bases between. CDR3 bases: TGTGCCTGGAGTGTGGTGGGAGTCGGGGGTACGCAGTATTTT. Protein sequence: CAWSVVGVGGTQYF.

A remark on this clone: The same CDR3 can be traced to other DNA sequences in this sample. The chain is built from TRBV18 and TRBJ1-1, with D unresolved. The V end was cut by 2 bases, the J end by 2 bases, with 6 bases between. The CDR3 covers 13 residues. Germline V gene lookup returns CDR1 KGHSH and CDR2 LQKENI. As DNA, the CDR3 is TGTGCCAGCTCACCAACACGAAACACTGAAGCTTTCTTT. It encodes CASSPTRNTEAFF.

This clone was seen a single time. The V call is TRBV5-6, the J call TRBJ2-1; D is possibly TRBD1 (5 bases). The CDR3 runs to 15 residues. V shed 4 bases and J shed 3 bases, with 14 bases lying between them. Per germline, CDR1 SGHDT and CDR2 YYEEEE. The CDR3: CASSGGAINYNEQFF. In DNA form, the CDR3 reads TGTGCCAGCAGCGGTGGGGCTATTAACTACAATGAGCAGTTCTTC.

Here the CDR3 DNA reads TGTGCCAGCAGGTGGGGACAGGCGAACACCGGGGAGCTGTTTTTT. Translating it yields CASRWGQANTGELFF. The rearrangement uses TRBV2 and TRBJ2-2; 8 bases line up with TRBD1. The germline gives CDR1 SNHLY, CDR2 FYNNEI. The CDR3 is 15 amino acids. J gave up 0 bases and V 6 bases, and 3 bases lay outside the gene matches.

The chain couples TRBV5-5 to TRBJ2-7; 12 bases fit TRBD2. Germline V gene data show CDR1 as SGHKS and CDR2 as YYEKEE (reference sequence). With 6 bases clipped from V and 0 bases from J, the junction kept 10 bases outside the gene matches. CDR3 length equals 17 residues. CDR3 sequence (DNA): TGTGCCAGCAACGTACTAGCGGGAGGTACTATCTCCTACGAGCAGTACTTC. Translated: CASNVLAGGTISYEQYF. Combining the CDR3 with reference TRBV5-5 and TRBJ2-7 gives the whole variable domain DAGVTQSPTHLIKTRGQQVTLRCSPISGHKSVSWYQQVLGQGPQFIFQYYEKEERGRGNFPDRFSARQFPNYSSELNVNALLLGDSALYLCASNVLAGGTISYEQYFGPGTRLTVT.

This clone was detected only once. The genes are TRBV28 and TRBJ1-2; no clear D. Germline values: CDR1 MDHEN, CDR2 SYDVKM. Deletions cut 6 bases from V and 4 bases from J, with 9 bases between. CDR3 size: 12 residues. This CDR3 is CASRAEPYGYTF. The DNA of the CDR3 is TGTGCCAGCAGGGCCGAACCCTATGGCTACACCTTC.

The chain has TRBV10-3 and TRBJ1-1; 7 bases are a match to TRBD1. The CDR3 consists of 15 residues. V shed 2 bases and J 2 bases; nucleotides not matched to a gene: 5. CDR1 and CDR2 from the germline V gene are ENHRY and SYGVKD. For the CDR3, the DNA is TGTGCCATCAGTGAGGGCAGGGACAGAAACACTGAAGCTTTCTTT. Its protein product is CAISEGRDRNTEAFF.

The rearrangement uses TRBV25-1 and TRBJ1-1, with a tentative D call TRBD1 (6 bases). The CDR3 runs to 15 residues. Germline V gene sequence: CDR1 MGHDK, CDR2 SYGVNS. V lost 4 bases, J lost 0 bases, and 12 bases lay in between. The CDR3, as DNA: TGTGCCAGCAGTGCACAGGGTCTGGTGAACACTGAAGCTTTCTTT. Encoded protein: CASSAQGLVNTEAFF. The variable domain in full, with the rest retrieved from reference TRBV25-1 and TRBJ1-1, is EADIYQTPRYLVIGTGKKITLECSQTMGHDKMYWYQQDPGMELHLIHYSYGVNSTEKGDLSSESTVSRIRTEHFPLTLESARPSHTSQYLCASSAQGLVNTEAFFGQGTRLTVV.

The V call is TRBV11-2, the J call TRBJ1-1; D call uncertain. Germline CDR1 SGHAT, CDR2 FQNNGV. The ends were cut back, 1 base at V and 2 bases at J, with 5 bases in the middle. There are 13 residues in the CDR3. CDR3 in DNA: TGTGCCAGCAGCTTAGCTAAAAACACTGAAGCTTTCTTT. It specifies CASSLAKNTEAFF.

The rearrangement joins TRBV4-3 to TRBJ2-2, with 7 bases that match TRBD2. CDR1 is LGHNA, CDR2 YSLEER, per germline. V lost 2 bases, J lost 6 bases, and 0 bases stayed unmatched. This CDR3 is 13 amino acids long. This CDR3 reads CASSQREAGELFF. The CDR3 bases are TGCGCCAGCAGCCAACGGGAGGCCGGGGAGCTGTTTTTT.

V is TRBV7-2 and J is TRBJ2-1; 11 bases fit TRBD1. CDR1 is SGHTA and CDR2 is FQGNSA in the germline V gene. The CDR3 contains 15 residues. With 4 bases clipped from V and 6 bases from J, the junction kept 5 bases outside the gene matches. The CDR3 sequence: CASSSGTGGSNEQFF. In DNA form, the CDR3 reads TGTGCCAGCAGCTCCGGGACAGGGGGGAGCAATGAGCAGTTCTTC. Drawing the rest from reference TRBV7-2 and TRBJ2-1, the complete variable domain is GAGVSQSPSNKVTEKGKDVELRCDPISGHTALYWYRQSLGQGLEFLIYFQGNSAPDKSGLPSDRFSAERTGGSVSTLTIQRTQQEDSAVYLCASSSGTGGSNEQFFGPGTRLTVL.

This clone was detected a few times. V and J are TRBV6-4 and TRBJ2-1; 7 positions match TRBD1. This CDR3 has 14 amino acids. J lost 9 bases, V lost 4 bases, and 9 bases had no gene match. Germline CDR1 reads MRHNA; CDR2 reads SNTAGT. Here the CDR3 DNA reads TGTGCCAGCAGTGCCGAAAGACAGGGCCTTGAGCAGTTCTTC. As protein: CASSAERQGLEQFF.

The rearrangement joins TRBV5-1 to TRBJ2-3; a weak D match, TRBD2 (5 bases). V lost 4 bases and J 4 bases, leaving 10 bases between the germline ends. This CDR3 has 13 residues. Germline V lookup: CDR1 SGHRS, CDR2 YFSETQ. This chain's CDR3 is CASSLRVADTQYF. CDR3 nucleotides: TGCGCCAGCAGCCTGAGGGTCGCAGATACGCAGTATTTT.

The chain couples TRBV5-1 to TRBJ1-2, with 8 nucleotides matching TRBD1. The J segment lost 4 bases and the V segment lost 4 bases, leaving 6 bases of the junction unmatched. CDR1 and CDR2 from the germline V gene are SGHRS and YFSETQ. The CDR3 loop spans 14 amino acids. The DNA for the CDR3 is TGCGCCAGCAGCCCGACGACAGGGGCCTATGGCTACACCTTC. Protein product: CASSPTTGAYGYTF. Full variable domain (remainder filled in from reference TRBV5-1 and TRBJ1-2): KAGVTQTPRYLIKTRGQQVTLSCSPISGHRSVSWYQQTPGQGLQFLFEYFSETQRNKGNFPGRFSGRQFSNSRSEMNVSTLELGDSALYLCASSPTTGAYGYTFGSGTRLTVV.

This clone was counted once. The chain is built from TRBV29-1 and TRBJ1-1; TRBD1 aligns across 7 bases. The V and J ends lost 7 bases and 1 base, in that order; junction bases with no gene match: 3. CDR1 and CDR2 from the germline V gene are SQVTM and ANQGSEA. The CDR3 sequence is 12 residues long. The CDR3 DNA follows: TGCAGCGCGGGACAGCCGAACACTGAAGCTTTCTTT. It specifies CSAGQPNTEAFF.

V usage is TRBV5-4 and J usage is TRBJ2-1, with D possibly TRBD1 on 6 matching bases. Looked up from germline, CDR1 is SGHNT and CDR2 is YYREEE (reference sequence). This CDR3 region has 14 residues. V lost 2 bases and J lost 3, with 9 bases in between. The CDR3 sequence: CASSFQGSYNEQFF. The CDR3 region has the DNA TGTGCCAGCAGCTTTCAGGGGAGCTACAATGAGCAGTTCTTC.

This chain joins TRBV19 and TRBJ1-5; the D gene is possibly TRBD1 (5 bases). Trimming removed 7 bases from V and 3 bases from J, with 19 bases in between. This CDR3 has 16 amino acids. Germline CDR1 reads LNHDA; CDR2 reads SQIVND (reference sequence). Written as DNA, the CDR3 is TGTGCCAGTACCAACCACCCCCAGGGTAACAATCAGCCCCAGCATTTT. Encoded protein: CASTNHPQGNNQPQHF. The full variable domain, with the rest looked up from reference TRBV19 and TRBJ1-5, is DGGITQSPKYLFRKEGQNVTLSCEQNLNHDAMYWYRQDPGQGLRLIYYSQIVNDFQKGDIAEGYSVSREKKESFPLTVTSAQKNPTAFYLCASTNHPQGNNQPQHFGDGTRLSIL.

The count of this clone is one. The chain recombines TRBV7-2 with TRBJ2-1; TRBD2 aligns across 7 bases. V lost 5 bases, J lost 4 bases, and 14 bases stayed unmatched. CDR1 is SGHTA and CDR2 is FQGNSA in the germline V gene. This CDR3 is built from 17 residues. Here the CDR3 reads CASSPTPPSGVYNEQFF. The CDR3 DNA is TGTGCCAGCAGCCCCACGCCCCCTAGCGGAGTTTACAATGAGCAGTTCTTC.

CDR3: CASRALTGANEKLFF. As DNA, the CDR3 is TGTGCCAGCAGAGCATTAACAGGGGCTAATGAAAAACTGTTTTTT. The gene calls are TRBV2 and TRBJ1-4; 7 bases map to TRBD1. CDR3 length: 15 residues. Germline CDR1 is SNHLY and CDR2 is FYNNEI. With V trimmed by 6 bases and J by 3 bases, 7 bases remained unmatched.

This clone turned up a few times. The rearrangement links TRBV2 to TRBJ1-2; 8 bases are shared with TRBD1. This CDR3 region has 13 residues. J gave up 7 bases and V 6 bases, and 7 bases lay outside the gene matches. Germline V gene lookup returns CDR1 SNHLY and CDR2 FYNNEI. The CDR3: CASRGQGIGGYTF. The CDR3 region has the DNA TGTGCCAGCAGAGGACAGGGAATCGGTGGCTACACCTTC.

The chain combines TRBV27 with TRBJ2-2, with 7 bases fitting TRBD2. With V trimmed by 4 bases and J by 7 bases, 9 bases remained unmatched. This CDR3 comprises 15 residues. CDR1 and CDR2 (germline): MNHEY, SMNVEV (reference sequence). In DNA form, the CDR3 reads TGTGCCAGCAGTTACCGACTAGCTGAGGGCGGGGAGCTGTTTTTT. Its protein is CASSYRLAEGGELFF.

The CDR3 region has the DNA TGTGCCAGCAGTTACCCCCGGACAGGGGATGGCTACACCTTC. Encoded protein: CASSYPRTGDGYTF. The chain couples TRBV6-5 to TRBJ1-2; 9 bases align to TRBD1. J lost 6 bases, V lost 2 bases, and 4 bases had no gene match. The germline gives CDR1 MNHEY, CDR2 SVGAGI. The CDR3 is 14 amino acids.

The CDR3 loop is CATSLRLATYEQYF. The CDR3 region has the DNA TGTGCCACCAGCCTCCGACTAGCTACCTACGAGCAGTACTTC. The gene calls are TRBV15 and TRBJ2-7, with 7 bases lining up with TRBD2. This CDR3 spans 14 amino acids. CDR1 and CDR2 from the germline V gene are LNHNV and YYDKDF (reference sequence). V was pared by 5 bases and J by 2 bases, with 6 bases of the junction left unmatched.

The chain joins TRBV2 to TRBJ2-5; 8 positions match TRBD2. The ends lost 8 bases at V and 3 bases at J; junction bases unmatched: 8. Per the germline V gene, CDR1 is SNHLY and CDR2 is FYNNEI. The CDR3 runs to 14 residues. CDR3 in amino acids: CASLETSVKETQYF. In DNA, the CDR3 is TGTGCCAGCTTAGAGACTAGCGTGAAAGAGACCCAGTACTTC.

The chain couples TRBV11-2 to TRBJ2-1, with TRBD2 identical over 7 bases. Germline loops: CDR1 SGHAT, CDR2 FQNNGV. Losses at the gene ends were 2 bases for V and 7 bases for J; bases not matched to a gene: 11. The CDR3 is made up of 16 amino acids. CDR3 DNA: TGTGCCAGCAGCTTATTAAATGCGGGAGCGGCGAATGAGCAGTTCTTC. It is translated as CASSLLNAGAANEQFF. Drawing the rest from reference TRBV11-2 and TRBJ2-1, the complete variable domain is EAGVAQSPRYKIIEKRQSVAFWCNPISGHATLYWYQQILGQGPKLLIQFQNNGVVDDSQLPKDRFSAERLKGVDSTLKIQPAKLEDSAVYLCASSLLNAGAANEQFFGPGTRLTVL.

In its sample, this clone was seen once. V is TRBV28 and J is TRBJ2-1, with 8 bases matching TRBD2. Germline trimming cut 4 bases from V and 2 bases from J; bases unmatched to any gene: 4. The CDR3 sequence is 15 residues long. Germline CDR1 is MDHEN and CDR2 is SYDVKM. In DNA, the CDR3 is TGTGCCAGCAGTTCCCCAGCGGGAGCCTACAATGAGCAGTTCTTC. Protein: CASSSPAGAYNEQFF.

The sample holds many counts of this clone. The chain links TRBV11-2 to TRBJ1-6; D gene unclear. There are 11 residues in the CDR3. Germline V lookup: CDR1 SGHAT, CDR2 FQNNGV. V dropped 4 bases and J dropped 8 bases, with 3 bases sitting between them. CDR3 DNA: TGTGCCAGCAGCTCAGATTCACCCCTCCACTTT. Translation: CASSSDSPLHF. Filled out from reference TRBV11-2 and TRBJ1-6, the complete variable domain reads EAGVAQSPRYKIIEKRQSVAFWCNPISGHATLYWYQQILGQGPKLLIQFQNNGVVDDSQLPKDRFSAERLKGVDSTLKIQPAKLEDSAVYLCASSSDSPLHFGNGTRLTVT.